A single sample is the source of the 26 T cell receptor beta chains below, sequenced in a study of blood T cell repertoires in COVID-19. Clones were read by immunoSEQ multiplex PCR, and TCRdb kept only the in-frame ones, dropping some. The sample has approximately 210,000 clones; more than 70% are singletons. Material for sequencing was peripheral blood. The receptors here all came from a woman aged 80 or older with acute or convalescent COVID-19.

CDR3 amino acids: CASSGGQGALDEQFF. CDR3 DNA sequence: TGCGCCAGCAGCGGGGGACAGGGGGCACTCGATGAGCAGTTCTTC. The V call is TRBV5-1, the J call TRBJ2-1, with 12 bases lining up with TRBD1. The CDR3 spans 15 residues. The ends lost 4 bases at V and 8 bases at J; junction bases unmatched: 7. CDR1 and CDR2 (germline): SGHRS, YFSETQ.

For this clone: Other nucleotide sequences in the sample specify the same CDR3. V is TRBV7-9 and J is TRBJ1-5, with a tentative D call TRBD1 (6 bases). CDR1 is SEHNR and CDR2 is FQNEAQ in the germline V gene (reference sequence). V shed 0 bases and J shed 0 bases, with 6 bases lying between them. The CDR3 covers 15 residues. CDR3 region: CASSLAGGSNQPQHF. CDR3 sequence (DNA): TGTGCCAGCAGCTTAGCAGGGGGTAGCAATCAGCCCCAGCATTTT. Full variable domain (missing parts from reference TRBV7-9 and TRBJ1-5): DTGVSQNPRHKITKRGQNVTFRCDPISEHNRLYWYRQTLGQGPEFLTYFQNEAQLEKSRLLSDRFSAERPKGSFSTLEIQRTEQGDSAMYLCASSLAGGSNQPQHFGDGTRLSIL.

V gene TRBV19 combines with J gene TRBJ2-1; 8 bases map to TRBD2. The CDR3 covers 17 residues. Germline loops: CDR1 LNHDA, CDR2 SQIVND (reference sequence). J gave up 0 bases and V 4 bases, and 8 bases lay outside the gene matches. Here the CDR3 DNA reads TGTGCCAGTAGTAGAACCGGGACTAGGAGCTCCTACAATGAGCAGTTCTTC. Protein: CASSRTGTRSSYNEQFF.

The gene calls are TRBV7-9 and TRBJ1-1, with D unclear. CDR1 SEHNR and CDR2 FQNEAQ come from the germline V gene (reference sequence). The V end was cut by 4 bases, the J end by 1 base, with 10 bases between. The CDR3 length is 14 residues. The CDR3 DNA reads as TGTGCCAGCAGCTCTCGTTCCGGGAACACTGAAGCTTTCTTT. This codes for CASSSRSGNTEAFF.

This chain connects TRBV7-3 to TRBJ2-2, with D hard to call. The V end lost 5 bases, the J end lost 4 bases, and 5 bases lay between the germline ends. Per the germline V gene, CDR1 is SGHTA and CDR2 is FQGTGA. The CDR3 spans 12 residues. In DNA form, the CDR3 reads TGTGCCAGCAGCCTAGGCACCGGGGAGCTGTTTTTT. Encoded protein: CASSLGTGELFF.

The CDR3 DNA follows: TGTGCCAGCAGTTTAGTACCCCCCGCGGTGTTCTTC. This translates into CASSLVPPAVFF. V and J are TRBV12-3 or TRBV12-4 and TRBJ2-1; D unresolved. The V end lost 1 base, the J end lost 15 bases, and 13 bases lay between the germline ends. The CDR3 contains 12 residues.

V usage is TRBV24-1 and J usage is TRBJ2-7, with TRBD2 identical over 8 bases. CDR3 length: 15 amino acids. J gave up 0 bases and V 3 bases, and 3 bases lay outside the gene matches. Per the germline V gene, CDR1 is KGHDR and CDR2 is SFDVKD. Here the CDR3 DNA reads TGTGCCACCAGTGATGCTAGCGGGCACTCCTACGAGCAGTACTTC. It codes for CATSDASGHSYEQYF.

The chain joins TRBV12-3 or TRBV12-4 to TRBJ1-2; D call uncertain. The V end lost 0 bases, the J end lost 4 bases, and 6 bases lay between the germline ends. This CDR3 has 13 residues. In DNA form, the CDR3 reads TGTGCCAGCAGTTTAGCCGGGAGCTATGGCTACACCTTC. This codes for CASSLAGSYGYTF.

The chain joins TRBV19 to TRBJ1-2; 8 bases match TRBD1. Unmatched junction bases numbered 3, after V lost 5 bases and J lost 4 bases. The CDR3 extends over 13 amino acids. CDR1 is LNHDA, CDR2 SQIVND, per germline (reference sequence). In nucleotides, the CDR3 is TGTGCCAGTAGTCTTGACAGGGGCTATGGCTACACCTTC. The encoded protein is CASSLDRGYGYTF. Drawing the rest from reference TRBV19 and TRBJ1-2, the complete variable domain is DGGITQSPKYLFRKEGQNVTLSCEQNLNHDAMYWYRQDPGQGLRLIYYSQIVNDFQKGDIAEGYSVSREKKESFPLTVTSAQKNPTAFYLCASSLDRGYGYTFGSGTRLTVV.

This sequence joins TRBV7-2 and TRBJ2-2, with D maybe TRBD1 (6 bases). This CDR3 spans 15 amino acids. V dropped 3 bases and J dropped 7 bases, with 15 bases sitting between them. CDR1 is SGHTA and CDR2 is FQGNSA in the germline V gene. The CDR3 protein is CASSFLQGSVGELFF. In nucleotides, the CDR3 is TGTGCCAGCAGCTTTCTACAGGGTAGCGTCGGGGAGCTGTTTTTT.

The rearrangement joins TRBV7-2 to TRBJ1-5, with a weak D call TRBD1 (6 bases). The CDR3 has 14 amino acids. Germline V gene sequence: CDR1 SGHTA, CDR2 FQGNSA. V was shortened by 6 bases and J by 4 bases, with 13 bases between the two germline ends. Here the CDR3 DNA reads TGTGCCAGCAGTAACAGGGAAGGGAATCAGCCCCAGCATTTT. Translated, it gives CASSNREGNQPQHF. Drawing the rest from reference TRBV7-2 and TRBJ1-5, the complete variable domain is GAGVSQSPSNKVTEKGKDVELRCDPISGHTALYWYRQSLGQGLEFLIYFQGNSAPDKSGLPSDRFSAERTGGSVSTLTIQRTQQEDSAVYLCASSNREGNQPQHFGDGTRLSIL.

The V call is TRBV7-2, the J call TRBJ2-1; 8 positions agree with TRBD2. The CDR3 has 14 residues. Trimming at V came to 2 bases and at J to 8 bases, leaving 5 bases not matched to a gene. Germline V gene sequence: CDR1 SGHTA, CDR2 FQGNSA. CDR3 protein: CASSLSGGGDEQFF. CDR3 nucleotides: TGTGCCAGCAGCTTAAGCGGGGGAGGGGATGAGCAGTTCTTC.

The V gene is TRBV18, the J gene TRBJ2-1, with D perhaps TRBD2 (6 bases). The CDR3 covers 14 residues. V lost 2 bases and J 7 bases, leaving 12 bases between the germline ends. Germline CDR1 and CDR2: KGHSH and LQKENI. CDR3 residues: CASSPGASENEQFF. Here the CDR3 DNA reads TGTGCCAGCTCACCAGGGGCTAGCGAGAATGAGCAGTTCTTC.

The CDR3 loop is CASSEALNRDTEAFF. CDR3 nucleotide sequence: TGTGCCAGCAGTGAAGCTTTGAACAGGGACACTGAAGCTTTCTTT. This sequence joins TRBV6-1 and TRBJ1-1; TRBD1 is a possible D gene (6 bases). The V gene lost 0 bases and the J gene lost 3 bases, with 11 bases spanning the gap. Germline values: CDR1 MNHNS, CDR2 SASEGT. The CDR3 covers 15 residues.

This clone was seen only once. The chain couples TRBV18 to TRBJ2-1; D perhaps matches TRBD1 (5 bases). This CDR3 is 16 amino acids long. V was clipped by 2 bases and J by 0 bases, with 11 bases between them. CDR1 is KGHSH and CDR2 is LQKENI in the germline V gene. The CDR3 reads CASSPGFDSSYNEQFF. The CDR3 DNA follows: TGTGCCAGCTCACCAGGCTTCGACAGCTCCTACAATGAGCAGTTCTTC.

This chain links TRBV10-3 with TRBJ1-1, with D perhaps matching TRBD1 (6 bases). Germline CDR1 reads ENHRY; CDR2 reads SYGVKD. Trimming shortened V by 6 bases and J by 1 base, and 21 bases separated the two germline ends. CDR3 size: 17 residues. The CDR3 sequence is CAISPTGLHASNTEAFF. Written as DNA, the CDR3 is TGTGCCATCAGCCCGACAGGCCTCCATGCCTCGAACACTGAAGCTTTCTTT.

The V and J genes are TRBV29-1 and TRBJ1-4; D call uncertain. Germline lookup yields CDR1 SQVTM and CDR2 ANQGSEA. The CDR3 consists of 13 residues. V gave up 3 bases and J gave up 7 bases, with 12 bases separating them. The DNA for the CDR3 is TGCAGCGTTGAGGAGGTCGGAGGTGAAAAACTGTTTTTT. Its protein product is CSVEEVGGEKLFF.

This clone was picked up a small number of times. The rearrangement joins TRBV13 to TRBJ2-7; TRBD2 matches 8 bases. The CDR3 consists of 18 residues. The trim removed 0 bases at V and 0 bases at J, leaving 10 bases unmatched. Germline assignment: CDR1 PRHDT and CDR2 FYEKMQ (reference sequence). CDR3 bases: TGTGCCAGCAGCTTAGGCTACCTAGCGGGTTGGCGCTCCTACGAGCAGTACTTC. This encodes CASSLGYLAGWRSYEQYF.

The chain uses TRBV3-1 (or the pseudogene TRBV3-2) and TRBJ1-1; TRBD1 is a possible D gene (5 bases). Trimming stripped 0 bases from V and 5 bases from J, with 16 bases between. Germline CDR1 and CDR2: LGHDT and YNNKEL (reference sequence). The CDR3 covers 16 residues. CDR3 in amino acids: CASSQDYLRGGTEAFF. CDR3 sequence (DNA): TGTGCCAGCAGCCAAGATTATCTGAGGGGAGGAACTGAAGCTTTCTTT.

The sample holds a few counts of this clone. The V and J genes are TRBV7-3 and TRBJ1-1; D is ambiguous. The germline CDR1 and CDR2 sequences are SGHTA and FQGTGA. This CDR3 region has 14 residues. Trimming removed 2 bases at V and 1 base at J, with 8 bases between. The DNA for the CDR3 is TGTGCCAGCAGCTTATCAGACTCGAACACTGAAGCTTTCTTT. Translation: CASSLSDSNTEAFF.

This clone appeared a single time. The V and J genes are TRBV11-2 and TRBJ2-7; 8 positions match TRBD2. The ends lost 5 bases at V and 7 bases at J; junction bases unmatched: 7. The length of the CDR3 is 13 residues. Germline assignment: CDR1 SGHAT and CDR2 FQNNGV. CDR3: CASSRGGAQEQYF. DNA of the CDR3: TGTGCCAGCAGCCGGGGGGGGGCGCAAGAGCAGTACTTC.

V is TRBV6-5 and J is TRBJ2-3; TRBD2 matches at 14 bases. Looked up from germline, CDR1 is MNHEY and CDR2 is SVGAGI. The CDR3 contains 16 residues. Trimming cost V 2 bases and J 7 bases; bases outside gene matches: 5. Written as DNA, the CDR3 is TGTGCCAGCAGTTACAGACTAGCGGGGGGGTCGAATACGCAGTATTTT. Protein: CASSYRLAGGSNTQYF.

The rearrangement joins TRBV29-1 to TRBJ1-1; TRBD1 agrees at 8 bases. Germline CDR1 SQVTM, CDR2 ANQGSEA. V shed 6 bases and J 4 bases; nucleotides not matched to a gene: 10. The CDR3 is made up of 14 amino acids. The CDR3 is CSVLTGARGTEAFF. The CDR3, as DNA: TGCAGCGTATTGACAGGGGCGAGAGGCACTGAAGCTTTCTTT.

The rearrangement uses TRBV30 and TRBJ2-7; 12 bases are a match to TRBD2. This CDR3 is 14 amino acids long. Germline V lookup: CDR1 GTSNPN, CDR2 SVGIG (reference sequence). Trimming cost V 8 bases and J 6 bases; bases outside gene matches: 11. The CDR3 nucleotides read TGTGCCGGCCTGACTAGCGGGGGTTTGGGCGAGCAGTACTTC. It translates to CAGLTSGGLGEQYF. Supplemented by reference TRBV30 and TRBJ2-7, the full variable domain reads SQTIHQWPATLVQPVGSPLSLECTVEGTSNPNLYWYRQAAGRGLQLLFYSVGIGQISSEVPQNLSASRPQDRQFILSSKKLLLSDSGFYLCAGLTSGGLGEQYFGPGTRLTVT.

The sample holds a few counts of this clone. V and J are TRBV19 and TRBJ2-2; 10 bases agree with TRBD1. J gave up 6 bases and V 5 bases, and 6 bases lay outside the gene matches. The length of the CDR3 is 15 residues. Germline CDR1 LNHDA, CDR2 SQIVND (reference sequence). Here the CDR3 DNA reads TGTGCCAGTAGTGCGACAGGGGGCGCCGCCGGGGAGCTGTTTTTT. This translates into CASSATGGAAGELFF.

This clone appeared a single time. V and J are TRBV11-1 and TRBJ2-1; a weak D match, TRBD1 (5 bases). V was pared by 5 bases and J by 1 base, with 15 bases between. The CDR3 extends over 16 amino acids. The germline gives CDR1 SGHAT, CDR2 FQDESV (reference sequence). The CDR3 coding sequence is TGTGCCAGCAGCGGCTCGACAGAAAGGTCCTACAATGAGCAGTTCTTC. This gives the protein CASSGSTERSYNEQFF.